Reported below is one T cell receptor (beta chain). Its antigen is not identified. This entry belongs to a study of cytomegalovirus exposure and HLA in healthy donors. Study overall: The approximately 710 first-cohort repertoires and the roughly 130 validation repertoires shared the same platform, a later analysis reported.

Clones were sequenced by immunoSEQ multiplex PCR, and TCRdb holds only the in-frame ones, with some missing. This sample has around 120,000 clones, with around nine tenths found just once. Study-wide results and limits: One later analysis, an examination of the 120 validation repertoires, found that first-cohort TCR clusters tended to co-occur in them. Cytomegalovirus association was listed for about 180 TCR beta chains.

The TCR was taken from a woman aged 18-29 years in good health and CMV-seropositive. The sequencing sample was made of PBMCs.

The CDR3 protein is CASSLNGGSYNEQFF. The CDR3 coding sequence is TGTGCCAGCAGCTTAAACGGGGGGTCCTACAATGAGCAGTTCTTC. The V and J genes are TRBV7-3 and TRBJ2-1, with TRBD2 matching over 7 bases. The germline V gene has CDR1 SGHTA and CDR2 FQGTGA. V shed 1 base and J 1 base; nucleotides not matched to a gene: 1. The CDR3 extends over 15 amino acids.